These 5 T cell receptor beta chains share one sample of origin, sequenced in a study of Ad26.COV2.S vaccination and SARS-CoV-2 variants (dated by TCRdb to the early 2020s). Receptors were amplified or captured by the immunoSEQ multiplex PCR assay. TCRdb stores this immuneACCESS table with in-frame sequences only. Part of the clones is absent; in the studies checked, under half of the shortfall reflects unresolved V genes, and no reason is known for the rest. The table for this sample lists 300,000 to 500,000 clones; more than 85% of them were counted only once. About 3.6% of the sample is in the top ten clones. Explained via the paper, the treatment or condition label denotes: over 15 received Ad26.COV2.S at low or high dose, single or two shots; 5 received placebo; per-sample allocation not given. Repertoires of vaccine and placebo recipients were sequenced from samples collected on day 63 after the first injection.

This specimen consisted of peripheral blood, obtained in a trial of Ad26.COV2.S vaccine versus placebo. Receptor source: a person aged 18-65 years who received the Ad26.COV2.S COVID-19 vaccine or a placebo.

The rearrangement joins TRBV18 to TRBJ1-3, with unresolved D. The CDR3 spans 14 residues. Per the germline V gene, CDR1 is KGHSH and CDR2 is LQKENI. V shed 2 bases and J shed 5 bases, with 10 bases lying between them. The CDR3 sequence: CASSPLASRNTIYF. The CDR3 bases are TGTGCCAGCTCACCATTGGCCAGCCGAAACACCATATATTTT.

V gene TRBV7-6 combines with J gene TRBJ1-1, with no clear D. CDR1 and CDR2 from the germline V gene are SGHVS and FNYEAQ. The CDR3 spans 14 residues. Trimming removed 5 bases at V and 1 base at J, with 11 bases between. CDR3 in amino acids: CASSPRWGNTEAFF. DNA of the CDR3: TGTGCCAGCAGCCCCAGGTGGGGGAACACTGAAGCTTTCTTT.

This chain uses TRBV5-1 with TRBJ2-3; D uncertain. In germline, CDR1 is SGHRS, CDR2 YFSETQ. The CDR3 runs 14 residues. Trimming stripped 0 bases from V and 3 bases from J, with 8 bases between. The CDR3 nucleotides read TGCGCCAGCAGCTTGGGTATGGCTACAGATACGCAGTATTTT. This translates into CASSLGMATDTQYF. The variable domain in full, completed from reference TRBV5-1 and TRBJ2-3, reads KAGVTQTPRYLIKTRGQQVTLSCSPISGHRSVSWYQQTPGQGLQFLFEYFSETQRNKGNFPGRFSGRQFSNSRSEMNVSTLELGDSALYLCASSLGMATDTQYFGPGTRLTVL.

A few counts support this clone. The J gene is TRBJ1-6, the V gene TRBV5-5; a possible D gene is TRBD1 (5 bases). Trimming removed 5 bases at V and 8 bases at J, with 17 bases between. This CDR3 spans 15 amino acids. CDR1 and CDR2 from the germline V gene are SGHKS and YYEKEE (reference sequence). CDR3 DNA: TGTGCCAGCAGACTATCTGCGGGACCCGATTCACCCCTCCACTTT. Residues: CASRLSAGPDSPLHF.

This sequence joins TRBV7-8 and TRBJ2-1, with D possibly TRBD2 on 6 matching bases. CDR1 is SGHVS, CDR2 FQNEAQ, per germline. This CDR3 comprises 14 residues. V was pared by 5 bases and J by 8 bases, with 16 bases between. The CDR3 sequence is CASSQPLRGHEQFF. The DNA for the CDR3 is TGTGCCAGCAGCCAACCACTGCGGGGACATGAGCAGTTCTTC.